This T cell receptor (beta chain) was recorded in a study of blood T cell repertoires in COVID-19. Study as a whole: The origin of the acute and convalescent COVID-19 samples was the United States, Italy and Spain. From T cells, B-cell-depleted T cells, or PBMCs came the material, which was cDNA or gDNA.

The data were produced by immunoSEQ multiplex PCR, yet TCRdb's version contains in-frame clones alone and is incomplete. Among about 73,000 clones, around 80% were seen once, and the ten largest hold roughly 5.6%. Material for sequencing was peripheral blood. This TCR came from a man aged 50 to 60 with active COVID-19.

CDR3 coding DNA: TGTGCCAGCAGCCAGGGTCGGGGGACCGGGGAGCTGTTTTTT. It encodes CASSQGRGTGELFF. V and J are TRBV4-2 and TRBJ2-2, with D possibly TRBD2 on 6 matching bases. CDR3 length: 14 amino acids. The V gene lost 3 bases and the J gene lost 5 bases, with 10 bases spanning the gap. Germline V gene data show CDR1 as LGHNA and CDR2 as YNFKEQ.